This entry is about one T cell receptor beta chain. Its antigen is undetermined. Germline V gene sequence: CDR1 LNHDA, CDR2 SQIVND (reference sequence). CDR3 size: 16 residues. Trimming cost V 5 bases and J 5 bases, with 20 bases left between them. A multiplex PCR was run with 60 Vbeta primers and 13 Jbeta primers. Libraries were prepared by immunoSEQ multiplex PCR; TCRdb keeps only in-frame clonotypes and omits some of them. The repertoire includes about 100,000 clones, 60% to 75% of them detected once, and more than 9% sits in the top ten. This sample is part of a study of cytomegalovirus exposure and HLA in healthy donors. General study points: The investigators catalogued some 150 TCR beta chains as cytomegalovirus-associated.

The source of this sequence is a man aged 50-60 years in good health and CMV-seronegative. J is TRBJ2-3 and V is TRBV19, with D tentatively TRBD1 (8 bases). Input material: PBMCs. This CDR3 is CASSARGPIAGDTQYF. CDR3 DNA sequence: TGTGCCAGTAGTGCCAGGGGGCCCATAGCGGGAGATACGCAGTATTTT.